These 9 T cell receptor beta chains came from one sample sequenced in a study of response to subunit inactivated influenza vaccine. Each CDR3 protein gets one entry after TCRdb re-called the RT-PCR reads with MiXCR. The repertoire holds hundreds of thousands of distinct CDR3 sequences, with approximately 15% as singletons. The material sequenced was PBMCs from blood, taken 14 to 15 days before vaccination. All receptors derive from a middle-aged man who received an inactivated influenza vaccine.

This chain uses TRBV18 with TRBJ2-2; D tentatively fits TRBD1 or TRBD2 (5 bases each). Trimming left V 2 bases short and J 4 bases short, with 11 bases between. There are 15 residues in the CDR3. Germline V lookup: CDR1 KGHSH, CDR2 LQKENI. In DNA, the CDR3 is TGTGCCAGCTCACCAAGTAGAGGGGCCACCGGGGAGCTGTTTTTT. Its translation is CASSPSRGATGELFF.

The V and J genes are TRBV15 and TRBJ1-5, with a weak D call TRBD1 (6 bases). CDR3 length equals 13 residues. Trimming removed 1 base at V and 8 bases at J, with 9 bases between. Germline lookup yields CDR1 LNHNV and CDR2 YYDKDF (reference sequence). The CDR3 coding sequence is TGTGCCACCAGCAGAGGAGGGGGGGAGCCCCAGCATTTT. Translated, it gives CATSRGGGEPQHF.

This clonotype was detected many times. The chain has TRBV7-2 and TRBJ2-6; unclear D gene. The CDR3 sequence is 16 residues long. V lost 5 bases, J lost 0 bases, and 11 bases lay in between. Looked up from germline, CDR1 is SGHTA and CDR2 is FQGNSA. CDR3 region: CASSVGRYSGANVLTF. The CDR3 DNA is TGTGCCAGCAGCGTAGGACGGTACTCTGGGGCCAACGTCCTGACTTTC.

This chain links TRBV29-1 with TRBJ2-3; TRBD2 matches 10 bases. CDR1 is SQVTM and CDR2 is ANQGSEA in the germline V gene. The CDR3 runs 16 residues. Unmatched junction bases numbered 6, after V lost 3 bases and J lost 0 bases. CDR3 nucleotide sequence: TGCAGCGTTGACAGCGGGGGGGAACATAGCACAGATACGCAGTATTTT. Its translation is CSVDSGGEHSTDTQYF.

This clonotype was detected a few times. The chain combines TRBV20-1 with TRBJ2-7; 10 bases fit TRBD1. Germline V gives CDR1 DFQATT, CDR2 SNEGSKA (reference sequence). This CDR3 region has 13 residues. V shed 6 bases and J 5 bases; nucleotides not matched to a gene: 7. DNA of the CDR3: TGCAGTGCACAAGACAGGGGGCTGAACGAGCAGTACTTC. This gives the protein CSAQDRGLNEQYF.

J is TRBJ1-1 and V is TRBV11-1, with D unclear. CDR3 size: 14 residues. Trimming took 3 bases from V and 5 from J, leaving 13 bases between them. Germline CDR1 is SGHAT and CDR2 is FQDESV (reference sequence). The CDR3 region is CASSFGRRTTEAFF. The CDR3 DNA sequence: TGTGCCAGCAGCTTCGGTCGCCGGACTACTGAAGCTTTCTTT.

This clonotype was counted a few times. The rearrangement links TRBV9 to TRBJ1-6; weak D call: TRBD1 (6 bases). V was clipped by 0 bases and J by 7 bases, with 11 bases between them. Germline CDR1 is SGDLS and CDR2 is YYNGEE. There are 15 residues in the CDR3. CDR3 sequence reads: CASSVEVQGNSPLHF. The CDR3 DNA follows: TGTGCCAGCAGCGTAGAGGTACAGGGCAATTCACCCCTCCACTTT.

Many counts were recorded for this clonotype. This chain links TRBV4-2 with TRBJ2-1; maybe TRBD1 (6 bases). The CDR3 is made up of 15 amino acids. Germline V gene lookup returns CDR1 LGHNA and CDR2 YNFKEQ. Trimming removed 0 bases from V and 6 bases from J, with 12 bases in between. The CDR3, as DNA: TGTGCCAGCAGCCAAGACAGGGGAAATCGCAATGAGCAGTTCTTC. Residues: CASSQDRGNRNEQFF.

In this sample, this clonotype turned up a few times. V is TRBV28 and J is TRBJ2-1; 8 bases line up with TRBD1. V lost 5 bases and J lost 4; bases outside the gene matches: 10. This CDR3 spans 16 amino acids. The V gene's germline CDR1 is MDHEN and CDR2 SYDVKM. CDR3 sequence: CASSGGTGLIYNEQFF. DNA for the CDR3: TGTGCCAGCAGTGGAGGGACAGGACTTATTTACAATGAGCAGTTCTTC.